The sequence of this TCR beta chain was determined in a study of graft-versus-host responses after intestinal transplantation. Notes on the study in general: Individuals who had graft-donor T cell macrochimerism had allografts that showed high graft-versus-host to host-versus-graft clonal ratios.

Libraries were prepared by immunoSEQ multiplex PCR; TCRdb keeps only in-frame clonotypes and omits some of them. This sample yields roughly 53,000 clones, of which more than 80% are seen a single time; less than 6.5% belongs to the top ten. This clone was detected a few times. No antigen is known for it. The CDR3 length is 13 residues. The germline V gene encodes CDR1 GTSNPN and CDR2 SVGIG (reference sequence). Trimming removed 3 bases from V and 1 base from J, with 9 bases in between. The chain joins TRBV30 to TRBJ1-1; possibly TRBD1 for D (6 bases). The material sequenced was PBMCs, taken roughly 95 weeks after intestinal transplant. This clonotype was sampled from a human patient who received an intestinal transplant, so some T cells may come from the graft donor. The CDR3 DNA sequence: TGTGCCTGGAGGGGAGGGGGGAACACTGAAGCTTTCTTT. Its translation is CAWRGGGNTEAFF.